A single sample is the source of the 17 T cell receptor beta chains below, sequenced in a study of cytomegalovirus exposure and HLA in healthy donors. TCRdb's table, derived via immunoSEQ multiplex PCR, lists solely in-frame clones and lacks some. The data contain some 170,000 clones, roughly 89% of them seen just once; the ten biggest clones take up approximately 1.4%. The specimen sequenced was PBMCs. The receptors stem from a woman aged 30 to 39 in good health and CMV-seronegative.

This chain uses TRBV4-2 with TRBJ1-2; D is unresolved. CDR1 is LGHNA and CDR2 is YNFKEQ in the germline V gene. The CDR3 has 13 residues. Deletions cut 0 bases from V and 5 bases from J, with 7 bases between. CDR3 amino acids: CASSQDSNYGYTF. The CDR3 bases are TGTGCCAGCAGCCAAGATTCCAATTATGGCTACACCTTC.

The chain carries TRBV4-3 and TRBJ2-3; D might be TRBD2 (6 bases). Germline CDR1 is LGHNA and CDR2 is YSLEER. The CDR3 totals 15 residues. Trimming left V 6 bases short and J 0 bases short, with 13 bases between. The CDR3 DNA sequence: TGCGCCAGCAGGGATTCGGGAGATAGCACAGATACGCAGTATTTT. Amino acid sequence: CASRDSGDSTDTQYF.

The CDR3: CAWTQDNNYGYTF. As DNA, the CDR3 is TGTGCCTGGACACAGGACAACAACTATGGCTACACCTTC. The chain joins TRBV30 to TRBJ1-2, with a possible D match to TRBD1 (5 bases). The ends were cut back, 4 bases at V and 2 bases at J, with 11 bases in the middle. The CDR3 contains 13 residues. Germline V gene data show CDR1 as GTSNPN and CDR2 as SVGIG (reference sequence).

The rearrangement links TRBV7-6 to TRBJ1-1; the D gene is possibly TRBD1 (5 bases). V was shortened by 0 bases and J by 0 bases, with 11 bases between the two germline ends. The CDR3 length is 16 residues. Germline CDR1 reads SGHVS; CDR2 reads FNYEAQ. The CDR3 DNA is TGTGCCAGCAGCTTAGCCCCAGGGCTAATGAACACTGAAGCTTTCTTT. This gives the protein CASSLAPGLMNTEAFF.

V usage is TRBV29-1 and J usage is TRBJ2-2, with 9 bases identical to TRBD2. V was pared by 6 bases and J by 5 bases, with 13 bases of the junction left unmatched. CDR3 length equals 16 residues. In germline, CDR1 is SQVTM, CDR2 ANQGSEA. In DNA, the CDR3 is TGCAGCGTGCCCCGGGTAGCGGGGGTCTTAACCGGGGAGCTGTTTTTT. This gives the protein CSVPRVAGVLTGELFF.

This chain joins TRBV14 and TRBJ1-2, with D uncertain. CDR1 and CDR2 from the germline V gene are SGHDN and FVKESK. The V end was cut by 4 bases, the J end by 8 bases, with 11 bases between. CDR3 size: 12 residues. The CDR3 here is CASSLGGGGYTF. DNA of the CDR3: TGTGCCAGCAGCCTTGGAGGAGGGGGCTACACCTTC.

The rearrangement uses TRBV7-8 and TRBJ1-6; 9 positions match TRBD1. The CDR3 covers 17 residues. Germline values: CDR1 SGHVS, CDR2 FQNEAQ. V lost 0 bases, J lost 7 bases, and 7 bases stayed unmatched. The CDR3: CASSLAGTGPRNSPLHF. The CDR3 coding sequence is TGTGCCAGCAGCTTAGCGGGGACAGGGCCCCGGAATTCACCCCTCCACTTT.

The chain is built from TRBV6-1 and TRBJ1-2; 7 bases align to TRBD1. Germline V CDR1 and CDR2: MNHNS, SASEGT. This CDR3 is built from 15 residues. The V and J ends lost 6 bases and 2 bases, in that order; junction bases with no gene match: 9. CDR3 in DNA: TGTGCCAGCAGCCCTACAGGGGTTGCCAACTATGGCTACACCTTC. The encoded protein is CASSPTGVANYGYTF.

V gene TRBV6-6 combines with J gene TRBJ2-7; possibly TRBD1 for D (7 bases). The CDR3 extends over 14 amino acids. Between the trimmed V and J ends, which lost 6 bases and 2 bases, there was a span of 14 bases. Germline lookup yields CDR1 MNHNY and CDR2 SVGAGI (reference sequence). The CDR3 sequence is CASSRGDKTYEQYF. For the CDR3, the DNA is TGTGCCAGCAGCAGGGGGGACAAGACCTACGAGCAGTACTTC.

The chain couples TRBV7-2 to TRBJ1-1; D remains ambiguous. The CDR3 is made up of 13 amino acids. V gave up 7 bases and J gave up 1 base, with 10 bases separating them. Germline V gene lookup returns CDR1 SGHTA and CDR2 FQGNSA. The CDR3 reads CASIRGPNTEAFF. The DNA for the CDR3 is TGTGCCAGCATACGAGGGCCGAACACTGAAGCTTTCTTT.

The CDR3 DNA is TGTGCCAGCAGCTTAGGTACAAACACCGGGGAGCTGTTTTTT. Translated: CASSLGTNTGELFF. The rearrangement uses TRBV7-9 and TRBJ2-2, with D unclear. V was shortened by 1 base and J by 2 bases, with 5 bases between the two germline ends. The CDR3 covers 14 residues. Germline lookup yields CDR1 SEHNR and CDR2 FQNEAQ (reference sequence).

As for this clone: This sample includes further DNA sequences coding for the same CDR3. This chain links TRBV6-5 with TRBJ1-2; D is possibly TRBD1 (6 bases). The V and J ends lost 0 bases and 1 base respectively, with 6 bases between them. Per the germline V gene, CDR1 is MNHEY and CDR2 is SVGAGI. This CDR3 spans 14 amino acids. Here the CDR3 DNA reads TGTGCCAGCAGTTACTCAGGGGGTAACTATGGCTACACCTTC. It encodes CASSYSGGNYGYTF.

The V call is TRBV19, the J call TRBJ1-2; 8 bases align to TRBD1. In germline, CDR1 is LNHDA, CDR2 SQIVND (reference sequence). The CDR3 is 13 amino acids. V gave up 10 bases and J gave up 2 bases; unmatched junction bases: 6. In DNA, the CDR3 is TGTGCCACTACGACAGGGGCCAACTATGGCTACACCTTC. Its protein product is CATTTGANYGYTF. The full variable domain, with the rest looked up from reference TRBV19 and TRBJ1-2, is DGGITQSPKYLFRKEGQNVTLSCEQNLNHDAMYWYRQDPGQGLRLIYYSQIVNDFQKGDIAEGYSVSREKKESFPLTVTSAQKNPTAFYLCATTTGANYGYTFGSGTRLTVV.

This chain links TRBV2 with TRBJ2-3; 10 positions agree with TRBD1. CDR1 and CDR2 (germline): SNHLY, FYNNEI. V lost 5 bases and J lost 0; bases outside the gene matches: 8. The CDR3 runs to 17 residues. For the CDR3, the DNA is TGTGCCAGCAGTTCCCGGGACAGGGGACTTAGCACAGATACGCAGTATTTT. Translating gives CASSSRDRGLSTDTQYF.

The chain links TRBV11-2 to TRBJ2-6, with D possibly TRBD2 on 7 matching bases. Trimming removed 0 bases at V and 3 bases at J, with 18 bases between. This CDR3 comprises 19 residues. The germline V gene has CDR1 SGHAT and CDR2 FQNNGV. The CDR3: CASSLDQLGGRGGANVLTF. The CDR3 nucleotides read TGTGCCAGCAGCTTAGATCAATTGGGGGGGCGCGGTGGGGCCAACGTCCTGACTTTC.

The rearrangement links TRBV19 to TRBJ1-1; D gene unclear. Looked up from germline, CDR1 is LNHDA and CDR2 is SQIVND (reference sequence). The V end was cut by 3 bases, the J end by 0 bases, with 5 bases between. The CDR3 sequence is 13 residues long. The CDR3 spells CASSISLNTEAFF. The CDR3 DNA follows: TGTGCCAGTAGTATTAGCCTGAACACTGAAGCTTTCTTT.

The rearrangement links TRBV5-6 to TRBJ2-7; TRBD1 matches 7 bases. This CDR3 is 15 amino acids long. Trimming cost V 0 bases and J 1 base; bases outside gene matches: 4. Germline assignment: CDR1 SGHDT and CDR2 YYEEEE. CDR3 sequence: CASSLGGGESYEQYF. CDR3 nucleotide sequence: TGTGCCAGCAGCTTGGGAGGGGGCGAGTCCTACGAGCAGTACTTC.